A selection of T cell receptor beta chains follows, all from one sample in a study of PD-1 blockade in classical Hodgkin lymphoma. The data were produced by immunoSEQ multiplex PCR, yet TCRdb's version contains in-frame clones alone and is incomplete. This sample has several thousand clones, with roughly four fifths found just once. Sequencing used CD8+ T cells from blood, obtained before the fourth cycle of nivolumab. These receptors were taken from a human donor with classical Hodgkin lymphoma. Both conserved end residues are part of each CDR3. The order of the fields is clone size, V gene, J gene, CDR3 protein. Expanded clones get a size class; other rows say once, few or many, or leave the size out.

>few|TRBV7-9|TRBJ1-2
CASSSRDRGFDGYTF
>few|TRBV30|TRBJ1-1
CAWSVLTNTEAFF
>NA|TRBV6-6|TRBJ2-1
CASSYSQRSYNEQFF
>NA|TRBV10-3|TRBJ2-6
CAISEGPGANVLTF
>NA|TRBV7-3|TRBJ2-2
CASSCRTWSQSGELFF
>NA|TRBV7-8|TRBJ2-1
CASRQGGGRRTNEQFF
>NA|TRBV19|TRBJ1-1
CASSIPHPGTSMNTEAFF
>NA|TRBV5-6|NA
CASSLGPTYEQYF
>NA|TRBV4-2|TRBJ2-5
CASSQEWTGAGETQYF
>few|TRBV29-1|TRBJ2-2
CSVVRQGGNTGELFF
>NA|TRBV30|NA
CACFRESGYEQYF
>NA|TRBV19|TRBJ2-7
CASSIADREVYEQYF
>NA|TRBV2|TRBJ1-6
CASSEADYNSPLHF
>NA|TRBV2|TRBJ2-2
CASSVATGTNTGELFF
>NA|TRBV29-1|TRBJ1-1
CSADRNTEAFF
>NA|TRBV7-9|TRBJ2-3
CASSLALEPWTQYF
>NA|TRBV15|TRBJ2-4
CATSRGSERNIQYF
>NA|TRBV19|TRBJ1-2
CASSPTRTGGFMAF
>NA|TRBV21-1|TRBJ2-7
CASSKVVGPTLREQYF
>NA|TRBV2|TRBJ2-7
CASSEGHHYEQYF
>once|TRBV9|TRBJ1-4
CASSVRDGDEKLFF
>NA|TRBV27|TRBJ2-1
CASSYLSEQFF
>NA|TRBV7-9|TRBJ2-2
CASSPPSGLNTGELFF
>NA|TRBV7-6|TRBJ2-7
CASSSASPEVFF
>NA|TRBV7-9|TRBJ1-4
CASSSQGAGEKLFF
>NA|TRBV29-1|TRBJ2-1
CSGDGLALSYNEQFF
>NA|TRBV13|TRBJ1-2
CASSWGKWYTF
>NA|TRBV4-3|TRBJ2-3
CASSQDLDRLPDTQYF
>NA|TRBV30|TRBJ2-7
CAWTTSGPYEQYF
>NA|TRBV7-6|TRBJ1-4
CASSFSGGVGEKLFF
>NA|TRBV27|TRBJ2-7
CASSLFGDTGYEQYF
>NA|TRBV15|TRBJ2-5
CATSRAPQETTAGYF
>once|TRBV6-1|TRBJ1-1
CASSEALEVLNTEAFF
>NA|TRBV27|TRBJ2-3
CASSSASASTDTQYF
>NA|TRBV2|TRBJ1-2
CASSSGTGWGDGYTF
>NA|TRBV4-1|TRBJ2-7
CASSQEGLVYEQYF
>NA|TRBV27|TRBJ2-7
CASSLDFSYEQYF
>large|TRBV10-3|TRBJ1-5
CAIGTGDSNQPQHF
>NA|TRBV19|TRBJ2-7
CASTRQGTASEQYF
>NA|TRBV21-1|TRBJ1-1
CASSKAAGVNTEAFF
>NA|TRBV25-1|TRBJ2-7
CASMGDRDEQYF
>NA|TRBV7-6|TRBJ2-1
CASSLAIGGEQFF
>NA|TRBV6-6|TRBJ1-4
CASRRDRGANEKLFF
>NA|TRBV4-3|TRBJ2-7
CASSQDSGIGYEQYF
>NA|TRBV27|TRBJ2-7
CASSLRGIKYEQYF
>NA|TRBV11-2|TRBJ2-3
CASSFALFGATSTDTQYF
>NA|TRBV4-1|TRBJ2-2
CASSQDGLGAGELFF
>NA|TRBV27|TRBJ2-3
CASSLQGLEGDTDTQYF
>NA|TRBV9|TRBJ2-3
CASSVVAGSTDTQYF
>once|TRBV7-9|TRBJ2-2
CASSRGLAGAVTGELFF
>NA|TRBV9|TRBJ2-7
CASSVGGDFKSYEQYF
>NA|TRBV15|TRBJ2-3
CATSRTRGGDRGIGTAPDTQYF
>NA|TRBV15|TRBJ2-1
CATSRDSRGIEQFF
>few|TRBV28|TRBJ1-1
CASGGSGTSYTEAFF
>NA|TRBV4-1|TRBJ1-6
CASSQDRAEGSPLHF
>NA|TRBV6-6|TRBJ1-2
CASSTLLDGDYGYTF
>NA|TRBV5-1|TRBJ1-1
CASSLATALNTEAFF
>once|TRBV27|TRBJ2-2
CASTPGPGANTGELFF
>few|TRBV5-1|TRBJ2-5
CASSLYGGTGETQYF